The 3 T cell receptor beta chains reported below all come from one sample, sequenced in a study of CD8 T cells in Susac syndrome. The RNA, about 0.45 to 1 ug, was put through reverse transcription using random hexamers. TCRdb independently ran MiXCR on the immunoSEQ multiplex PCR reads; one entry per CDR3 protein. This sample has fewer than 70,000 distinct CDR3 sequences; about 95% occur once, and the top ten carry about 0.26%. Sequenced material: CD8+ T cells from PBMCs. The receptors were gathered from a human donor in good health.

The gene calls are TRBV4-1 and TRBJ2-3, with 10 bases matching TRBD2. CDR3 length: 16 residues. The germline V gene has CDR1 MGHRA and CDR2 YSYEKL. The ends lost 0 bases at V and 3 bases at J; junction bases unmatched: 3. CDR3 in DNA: TGCGCCAGCAGCCAAGAAACAGCGGGGGGGACAGATACGCAGTATTTT. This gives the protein CASSQETAGGTDTQYF.

CDR3 in DNA: TGTGCCAGCAGCCAATTGGGCGAGGGGCTGGGCTACGAGCAGTACGTC. Encoded protein: CASSQLGEGLGYEQYV. The chain couples TRBV16 to TRBJ2-7; D might be TRBD1 or TRBD2, each matching 5 bases. This CDR3 has 16 amino acids. The germline V and J ends were trimmed by 1 base and 3 bases, with 16 bases remaining between them. CDR1 is KGHSY, CDR2 FQNENV, per germline.

CDR3 sequence reads: CASSIGSNEQYF. The CDR3 nucleotides are TGTGCCAGCAGCATCGGGAGTAACGAGCAGTACTTC. The rearrangement joins TRBV12-3 or TRBV12-4 to TRBJ2-7; TRBD2 is a possible D gene (6 bases). With 6 bases removed from V and 5 bases from J, the gap between germline ends came to 11 bases. The CDR3 contains 12 residues.